This is a list of T cell receptor beta chains from one sample in a study of T cell changes during pregnancy in multiple sclerosis. Sequencing used immunoSEQ multiplex PCR; TCRdb keeps in-frame clones, though not all of them. Of approximately 31,000 clones in the sample, about nine tenths were seen once. Sequencing was performed on CD8+ T cells from peripheral blood mononuclear cells, taken in the second trimester of pregnancy. Receptors originate from a female donor with multiple sclerosis, enrolled in a pregnancy study. CDR3s include the opening cysteine and the closing phenylalanine or tryptophan. Fields, in order: clone size, D gene, V gene, J gene, CDR3 DNA, CDR3 protein. A D gene is named only where the DNA matches it firmly. Rows may omit the clone size; those that give it use once, few, many or a size class.

.	.	TRBV6-4	TRBJ2-3	TGTGCCAGCAGTGACTACCAGACAGCTCTCACAGATACGCAGTATTTT	CASSDYQTALTDTQYF
.	TRBD1	TRBV5-5	TRBJ1-1	TGTGCCAGCAGCGGCGAGACAGGGGGCGAGTTGAACACTGAAGCTTTCTTT	CASSGETGGELNTEAFF
once	TRBD2	TRBV5-1	TRBJ2-5	TGCGCCAGCAGCCTCGGGACTAGCGGTAAAGAGACCCAGTACTTC	CASSLGTSGKETQYF
.	TRBD2	TRBV4-3	TRBJ2-3	TGCGCCAGCAGCCCAGGCACTAGCGGGAGGCCTAGCACAGATACGCAGTATTTT	CASSPGTSGRPSTDTQYF
.	TRBD1	TRBV6-4	TRBJ2-2	TGTGCCAGCAGGCAGGGGGCGAACACCGGGGAGCTGTTTTTT	CASRQGANTGELFF
.	.	TRBV7-8	TRBJ2-1	TGTGCCAGCAGCTCCAGGATTTCCTACAATGAGCAGTTCTTC	CASSSRISYNEQFF
once	.	TRBV5-1	TRBJ2-7	TGCGCCAGCAGCTGGCCCTATGGAGAGTACGAGCAGTACTTC	CASSWPYGEYEQYF
once	.	TRBV28	TRBJ1-1	TGTGCCAGCAGTTTAGGTGTTGAGGTGACGACTGAAGCTTTCTTT	CASSLGVEVTTEAFF
.	TRBD2	TRBV18	TRBJ2-1	TGTGCCAGCTCGCTACTTTATTGGGAGGGAGATAGGAATGAGCAGTTCTTC	CASSLLYWEGDRNEQFF
.	TRBD1	TRBV7-8	TRBJ1-4	TGTGCCAGCAGCTCATCCAGGGGGCTCTTTGAAAAACTGTTTTTT	CASSSSRGLFEKLFF
.	TRBD1	TRBV5-4	TRBJ2-7	TGTGCCAGCAGCCGGACAGGGGACTACGAGCAGTACTTC	CASSRTGDYEQYF
.	TRBD2	TRBV10-2	TRBJ2-7	TGCGCCAGCTTTAGCGGGAGAAGAATCCACGAGCAGTACTTC	CASFSGRRIHEQYF
once	.	TRBV28	TRBJ2-3	TGTGCCAGTCTCGCGGGATTCGCAGATACGCAGTATTTT	CASLAGFADTQYF
.	.	TRBV5-6	TRBJ2-1	TGTGCCAGCAGCTTGGCGGTAGCGCCATACAATGAGCAGTTCTTC	CASSLAVAPYNEQFF
once	.	TRBV28	TRBJ2-5	TGTGCCAGCAGTCCCCAAGGAGGGGGGGACGCGCAGACCCAGTACTTC	CASSPQGGGDAQTQYF
medium-sized	.	TRBV6-1	TRBJ2-3	TGTGCCAGCAGTGAAGGCGGCTCCCCCACAGATACGCAGTATTTT	CASSEGGSPTDTQYF
.	TRBD2	TRBV7-2	TRBJ2-3	TGTGCCAGCAGCCCCGGCTCTTGGGGGAGGGCGATAGATACGCAGTATTTT	CASSPGSWGRAIDTQYF
.	TRBD2	TRBV7-7	TRBJ2-2	TGTGCCAGCAGCTCGGGACTAGCGGGAGGCGGCGGGGAGCTGTTTTTT	CASSSGLAGGGGELFF
.	TRBD2	TRBV4-2	TRBJ2-5	TGTGCCAGCAGCCATACGGGACTAGCGGGAGGTGAGACCCAGTACTTC	CASSHTGLAGGETQYF
.	TRBD1	TRBV5-5	TRBJ1-4	TGTGCCAGCAGCTGGACAGGGGGCAGTGAAAAACTGTTTTTT	CASSWTGGSEKLFF
.	.	TRBV7-2	TRBJ2-5	TGTGCCAGCAGCTTAGCCGGGGGTGGGGAGACCCAGTACTTC	CASSLAGGGETQYF
.	.	TRBV13	TRBJ1-5	TGTGCCAGCAGCTTAGGTGGAGTTGGCAATCAGCCCCAGCATTTT	CASSLGGVGNQPQHF
.	TRBD1	TRBV4-2	TRBJ1-4	TGTGCCAGCAGCCAACATCCGGGACAGGGGAGGCCTAATGAAAAACTGTTTTTT	CASSQHPGQGRPNEKLFF
.	TRBD2	TRBV4-2	TRBJ2-1	TGTGCCAGCAGCCAAGATCAGGCTAGCGGGAGCGATGAGCAGTTCTTC	CASSQDQASGSDEQFF
.	.	TRBV7-6	TRBJ2-1	TGTGCCAGCAGCTTAGCGCGCTGGGGAAGGGGCTCCTACAATGAGCAGTTCTTC	CASSLARWGRGSYNEQFF
.	.	TRBV19	TRBJ2-3	TGTGCCACCTTAGCGGAGGGGACAGATACGCAGTATTTT	CATLAEGTDTQYF
.	.	TRBV6-5	TRBJ1-1	TGTGCCAGCAGCCTACTCGCTAACACTGAAGCTTTCTTT	CASSLLANTEAFF
.	.	TRBV2	TRBJ2-7	TGTGCCAGCAGTGAATTGGCAGGTTACTTCTTC	CASSELAGYFF
.	.	TRBV15	TRBJ1-2	TGTGCCACCAGCAGAGTCTTAGCGGCCTACTATGGCTACACCTTC	CATSRVLAAYYGYTF
.	.	TRBV13	TRBJ2-3	TGTGCCAGCAGTCCATACTCCTCGGGACACCATACAGATACGCAGTATTTT	CASSPYSSGHHTDTQYF
medium-sized	TRBD1	TRBV29-1	TRBJ1-2	TGCAGCGTTTCCAGGGGGCGCGATGGCTACACCTTC	CSVSRGRDGYTF
.	TRBD2	TRBV28	TRBJ2-3	TGTGCCAGCAGCGTCGTAGATGGAGCGGGAGGATACACAGATACGCAGTATTTT	CASSVVDGAGGYTDTQYF
.	TRBD1	TRBV6-1	TRBJ1-2	TGTGCCAGCAGTGAATTGTGGGGACAGCAGCGTTACACCTTC	CASSELWGQQRYTF
.	.	TRBV13	TRBJ1-1	TGTGCCAGCAGTTACGGGGGTTTGAACACTGAAGCTTTCTTT	CASSYGGLNTEAFF
once	.	TRBV7-2	TRBJ1-3	TGTGCCAGCAGCTTGGGCCTGGGAGGGGGAAACACCATATATTTT	CASSLGLGGGNTIYF
.	TRBD1	TRBV5-1	TRBJ1-6	TGCGCCAGCAGCGCCTTCTCCGGGGACAGGGGCCGTTCACCCCTCCACTTT	CASSAFSGDRGRSPLHF
.	.	TRBV7-2	TRBJ1-2	TGTGCCAGCAGCTCGACTTCAGGGTCCGGCTATGGCTACACCTTC	CASSSTSGSGYGYTF
.	TRBD2	TRBV19	TRBJ2-3	TGTGCCAGTAGTATAGGTGCAGCGGGATGGGGCTCAGATACGCAGTATTTT	CASSIGAAGWGSDTQYF
once	TRBD2	TRBV4-1	TRBJ2-2	TGCGCCAGCAGCCACATAGCGGGATTAACCGGGGAGCTGTTTTTT	CASSHIAGLTGELFF
.	TRBD1	TRBV6-4	TRBJ2-2	TGTGCCAGCAGGCCCGGGACAGGGGGCCCCGGGGAGCTGTTTTTT	CASRPGTGGPGELFF
.	TRBD2	TRBV27	TRBJ2-7	TGTGCCAGCAGTTTTCGTAGCGGGGCCCGGGGCGAGCAGTACTTC	CASSFRSGARGEQYF
.	TRBD1	TRBV6-4	TRBJ2-3	TGTGCCAGCAGCGCGGACAGGGGGCGATCAGATACGCAGTATTTT	CASSADRGRSDTQYF
.	.	TRBV2	TRBJ2-1	TGTGCCAGCAGTGATCTACTAGTATCCTACAATGAGCAGTTCTTC	CASSDLLVSYNEQFF
.	.	TRBV19	TRBJ1-5	TGTGCCAGTATCCCGAATCAGCCCCAGCATTTT	CASIPNQPQHF
.	TRBD2	TRBV4-1	TRBJ2-1	TGCGCCAGCAGCCAAAGGCTAGCGGGAGTGGGGGAGCAGTTCTTC	CASSQRLAGVGEQFF
.	.	TRBV2	TRBJ2-7	TGTGCCAGCAGTCCCGTGGCGGGAACCCACGAGCAGTACTTC	CASSPVAGTHEQYF
.	.	TRBV5-1	TRBJ1-1	TGCGCCAGCAGCCCATTTGACAGCCAGAACACTGAAGCTTTCTTT	CASSPFDSQNTEAFF
.	.	TRBV15	TRBJ2-7	TGTGCCACGGAGGCGACGGGAGCATCCTACGAGCAGTACTTC	CATEATGASYEQYF
.	TRBD1	TRBV5-1	TRBJ1-2	TGCGCCAGCAGGGATGACAGGGTATTAGGGTCCTATGGCTACACCTTC	CASRDDRVLGSYGYTF
.	.	TRBV7-9	TRBJ1-5	TGTGCCAGCAGCCTCGGGGAGATCGGCAATCAGCCCCAGCATTTT	CASSLGEIGNQPQHF
.	.	TRBV19	TRBJ1-5	TGTGCCAGTAGTTTTGGTTCAGATCAGCCCCAGCATTTT	CASSFGSDQPQHF
.	.	TRBV30	TRBJ1-5	TGTGCCTGGAGTCCCACCCGGCGGGGTCAGCCCCAGCATTTT	CAWSPTRRGQPQHF
few	.	TRBV9	TRBJ1-3	TGTGCCAGCAGCGACAGCTCTGGAAACACCATATATTTT	CASSDSSGNTIYF
.	.	TRBV19	TRBJ2-1	TGTGCCAGTAGTATAGCGCAGTATGAGCAGTTCTTC	CASSIAQYEQFF
.	TRBD1	TRBV7-9	TRBJ2-1	TGTGCCAGCAGCTCGAGGACAGGGGGCTTTTACGGTGAGCAGTTCTTC	CASSSRTGGFYGEQFF